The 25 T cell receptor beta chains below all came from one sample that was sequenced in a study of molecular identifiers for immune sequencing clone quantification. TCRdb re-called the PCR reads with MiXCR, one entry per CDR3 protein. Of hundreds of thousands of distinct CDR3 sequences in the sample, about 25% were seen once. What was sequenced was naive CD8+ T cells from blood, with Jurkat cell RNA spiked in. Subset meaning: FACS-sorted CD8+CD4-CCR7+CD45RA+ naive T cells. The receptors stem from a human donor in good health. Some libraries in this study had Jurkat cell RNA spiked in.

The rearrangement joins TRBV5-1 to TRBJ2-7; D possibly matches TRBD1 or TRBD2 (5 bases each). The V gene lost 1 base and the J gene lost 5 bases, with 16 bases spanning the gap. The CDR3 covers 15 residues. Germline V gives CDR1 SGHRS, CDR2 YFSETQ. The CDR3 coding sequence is TGCGCCAGCAGCTTGCGGGGCAGGGAAGTCGACGAGCAGTACTTC. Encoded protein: CASSLRGREVDEQYF.

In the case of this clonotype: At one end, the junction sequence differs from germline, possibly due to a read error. CDR3 sequence: CTSSFTGQNTEAFF. The DNA of the CDR3 is TGTACCAGCAGTTTTACAGGGCAGAACACTGAAGCTTTCTTT. The chain couples TRBV27 to TRBJ1-1; the D gene is possibly TRBD1 (6 bases). The CDR3 sequence is 14 residues long. CDR1 and CDR2 (germline): MNHEY, SMNVEV (reference sequence).

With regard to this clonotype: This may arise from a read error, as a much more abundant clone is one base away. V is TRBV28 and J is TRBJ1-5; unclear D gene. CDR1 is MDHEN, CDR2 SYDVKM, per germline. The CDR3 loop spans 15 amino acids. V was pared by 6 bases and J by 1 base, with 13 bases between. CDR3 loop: CASRDGPPSNQPQHF. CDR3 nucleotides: TGTGCCAGCAGAGACGGCCCGCCAAGCAATCAGCCCCAGCATTTT.

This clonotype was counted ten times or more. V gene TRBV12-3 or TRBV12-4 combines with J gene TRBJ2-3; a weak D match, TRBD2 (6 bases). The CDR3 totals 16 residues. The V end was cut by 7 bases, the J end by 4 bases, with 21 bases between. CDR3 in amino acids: CASTPGSWGVADTQYF. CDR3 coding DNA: TGTGCCAGCACACCGGGATCTTGGGGGGTAGCAGATACGCAGTATTTT.

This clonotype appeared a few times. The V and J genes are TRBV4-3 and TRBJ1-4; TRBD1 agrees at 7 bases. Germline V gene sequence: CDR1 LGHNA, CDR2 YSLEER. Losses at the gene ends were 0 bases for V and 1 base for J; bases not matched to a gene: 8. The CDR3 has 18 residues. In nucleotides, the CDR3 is TGCGCCAGCAGCCAAGATCCATTGGACAGGCAAACTAATGAAAAACTGTTTTTT. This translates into CASSQDPLDRQTNEKLFF.

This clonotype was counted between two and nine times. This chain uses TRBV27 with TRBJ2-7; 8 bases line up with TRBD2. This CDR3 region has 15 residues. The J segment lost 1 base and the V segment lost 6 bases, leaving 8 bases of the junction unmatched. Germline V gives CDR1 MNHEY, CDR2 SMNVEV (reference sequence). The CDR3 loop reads CASSPSGWWSYEQYF. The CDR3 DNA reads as TGTGCCAGCAGCCCTAGCGGGTGGTGGTCCTACGAGCAGTACTTC.

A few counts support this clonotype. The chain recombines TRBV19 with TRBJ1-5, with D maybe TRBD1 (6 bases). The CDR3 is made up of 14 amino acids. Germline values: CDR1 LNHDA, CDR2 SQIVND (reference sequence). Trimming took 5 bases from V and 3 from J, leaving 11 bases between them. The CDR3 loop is CASSPRQDNQPQHF. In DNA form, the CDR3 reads TGTGCCAGTAGTCCCAGACAGGACAATCAGCCCCAGCATTTT.

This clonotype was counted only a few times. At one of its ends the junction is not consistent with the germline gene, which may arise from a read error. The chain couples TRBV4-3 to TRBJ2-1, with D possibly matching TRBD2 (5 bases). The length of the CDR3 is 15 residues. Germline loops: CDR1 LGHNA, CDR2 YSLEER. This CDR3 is CARSQDPAAYNEQFF. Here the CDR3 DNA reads TGCGCCCGCAGCCAAGATCCAGCGGCCTACAATGAGCAGTTCTTC.

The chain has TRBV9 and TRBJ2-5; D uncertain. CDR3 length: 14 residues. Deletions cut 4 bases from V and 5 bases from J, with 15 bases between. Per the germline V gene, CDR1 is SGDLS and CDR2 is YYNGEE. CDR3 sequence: CASSPPMALETQYF. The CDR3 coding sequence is TGTGCCAGCAGCCCCCCCATGGCTCTGGAGACCCAGTACTTC.

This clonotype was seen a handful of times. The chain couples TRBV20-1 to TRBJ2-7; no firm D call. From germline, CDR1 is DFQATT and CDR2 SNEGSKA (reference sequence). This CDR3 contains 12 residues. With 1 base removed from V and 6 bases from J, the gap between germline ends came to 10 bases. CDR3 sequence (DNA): TGCAGTGCTAGAGGCCTTTTCTCCGAGCAGTACTTC. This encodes CSARGLFSEQYF.

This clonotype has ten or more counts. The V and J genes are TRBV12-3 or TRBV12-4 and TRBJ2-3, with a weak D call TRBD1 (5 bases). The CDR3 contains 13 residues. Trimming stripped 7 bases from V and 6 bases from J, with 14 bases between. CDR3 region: CASISTDSDTQYF. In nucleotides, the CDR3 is TGTGCCAGCATCTCAACCGACAGCGATACGCAGTATTTT.

CDR3 protein: CATSSSPGTQYF. In DNA, the CDR3 is TGTGCCACTTCCTCGTCCCCTGGTACGCAGTATTTT. The J gene is TRBJ2-3, the V gene TRBV7-6; the D is unclear. CDR3 length: 12 residues. Germline V gene data show CDR1 as SGHVS and CDR2 as FNYEAQ. Trimming left V 10 bases short and J 8 bases short, with 16 bases between.

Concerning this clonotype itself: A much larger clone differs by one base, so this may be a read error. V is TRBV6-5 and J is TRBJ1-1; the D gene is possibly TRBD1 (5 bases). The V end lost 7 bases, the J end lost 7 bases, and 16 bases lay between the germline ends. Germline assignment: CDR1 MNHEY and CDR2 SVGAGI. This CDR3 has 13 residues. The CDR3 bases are TGTGCCAGCACCAAGACAGAGCGAAGTGAAGCTTTCTTT. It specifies CASTKTERSEAFF.

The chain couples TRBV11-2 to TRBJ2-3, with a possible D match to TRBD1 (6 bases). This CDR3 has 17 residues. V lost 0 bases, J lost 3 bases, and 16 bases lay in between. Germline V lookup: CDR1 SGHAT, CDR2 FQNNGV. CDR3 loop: CASSLEGKGDGTDTQYF. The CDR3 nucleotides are TGTGCCAGCAGCTTAGAAGGGAAGGGGGATGGTACAGATACGCAGTATTTT.

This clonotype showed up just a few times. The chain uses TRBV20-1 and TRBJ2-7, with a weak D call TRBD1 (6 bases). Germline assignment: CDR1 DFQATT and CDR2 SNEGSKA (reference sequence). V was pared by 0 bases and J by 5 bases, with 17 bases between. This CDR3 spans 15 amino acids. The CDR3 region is CSARDFAGVEDEQYF. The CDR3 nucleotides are TGCAGTGCTAGAGATTTCGCAGGGGTAGAGGACGAGCAGTACTTC.

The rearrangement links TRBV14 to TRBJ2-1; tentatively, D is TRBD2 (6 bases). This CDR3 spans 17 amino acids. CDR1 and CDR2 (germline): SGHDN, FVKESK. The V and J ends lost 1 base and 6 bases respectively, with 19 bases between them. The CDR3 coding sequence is TGTGCCAGCAGCCAAGTCTTAGGACTATTTTCCCCCAATGAGCAGTTCTTC. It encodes CASSQVLGLFSPNEQFF.

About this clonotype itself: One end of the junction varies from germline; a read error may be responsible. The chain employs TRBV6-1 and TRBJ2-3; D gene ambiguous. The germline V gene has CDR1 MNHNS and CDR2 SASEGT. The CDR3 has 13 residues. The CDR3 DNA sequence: TGTGCCGGCAGTGACTTGGGCACAGATACGCAGTATTTT. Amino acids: CAGSDLGTDTQYF.

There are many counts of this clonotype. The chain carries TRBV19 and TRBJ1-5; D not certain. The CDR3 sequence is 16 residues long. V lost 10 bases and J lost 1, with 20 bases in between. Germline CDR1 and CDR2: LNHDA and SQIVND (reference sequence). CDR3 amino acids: CATPLCRHPSNQPQHF. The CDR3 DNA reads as TGTGCCACTCCGCTTTGCAGACACCCCAGCAATCAGCCCCAGCATTTT.

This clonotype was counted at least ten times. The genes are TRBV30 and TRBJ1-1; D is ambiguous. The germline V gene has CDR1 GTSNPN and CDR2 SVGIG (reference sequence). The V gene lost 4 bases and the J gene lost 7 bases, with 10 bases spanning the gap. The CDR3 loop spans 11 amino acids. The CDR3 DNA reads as TGTGCCTGGAACACTGGGATTGAAGCTTTCTTT. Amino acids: CAWNTGIEAFF.

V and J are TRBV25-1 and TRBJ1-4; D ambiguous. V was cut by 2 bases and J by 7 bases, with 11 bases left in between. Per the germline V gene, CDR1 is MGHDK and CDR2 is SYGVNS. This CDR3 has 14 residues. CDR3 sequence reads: CASSEGSGFEKLFF. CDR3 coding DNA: TGTGCCAGCAGTGAAGGGAGTGGGTTTGAAAAACTGTTTTTT.

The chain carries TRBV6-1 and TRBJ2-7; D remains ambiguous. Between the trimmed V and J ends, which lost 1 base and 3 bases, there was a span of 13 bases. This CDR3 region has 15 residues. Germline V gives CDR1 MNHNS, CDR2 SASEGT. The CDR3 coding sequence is TGTGCCAGCAGTGAAGATGTGACACTGGACTACGAGCAGTACTTC. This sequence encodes CASSEDVTLDYEQYF.

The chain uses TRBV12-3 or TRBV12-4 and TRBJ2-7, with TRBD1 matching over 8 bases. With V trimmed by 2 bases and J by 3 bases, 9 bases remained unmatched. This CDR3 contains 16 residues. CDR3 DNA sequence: TGTGCCAGCAGTTTATCCGCGGACAGGGAGAACTACGAGCAGTACTTC. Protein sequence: CASSLSADRENYEQYF.

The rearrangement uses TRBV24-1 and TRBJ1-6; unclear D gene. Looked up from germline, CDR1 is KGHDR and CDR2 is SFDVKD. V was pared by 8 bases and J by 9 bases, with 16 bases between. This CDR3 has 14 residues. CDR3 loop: CATIIGATGSPLHF. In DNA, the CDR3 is TGTGCCACCATAATAGGCGCTACTGGTTCACCCCTCCACTTT.

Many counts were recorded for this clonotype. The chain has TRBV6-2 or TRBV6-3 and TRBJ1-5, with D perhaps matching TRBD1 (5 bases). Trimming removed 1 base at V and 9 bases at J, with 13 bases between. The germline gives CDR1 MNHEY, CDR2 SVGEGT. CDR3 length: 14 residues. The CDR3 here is CASSYLTGKGPQHF. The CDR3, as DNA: TGTGCCAGCAGTTACTTAACAGGCAAGGGGCCCCAGCATTTT.

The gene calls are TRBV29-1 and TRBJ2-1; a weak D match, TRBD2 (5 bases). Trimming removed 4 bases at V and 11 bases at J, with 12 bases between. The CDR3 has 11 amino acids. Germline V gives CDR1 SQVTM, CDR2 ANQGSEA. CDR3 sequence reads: CSVVRRFQQFF. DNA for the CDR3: TGCAGCGTTGTCCGGAGGTTTCAGCAGTTCTTC.